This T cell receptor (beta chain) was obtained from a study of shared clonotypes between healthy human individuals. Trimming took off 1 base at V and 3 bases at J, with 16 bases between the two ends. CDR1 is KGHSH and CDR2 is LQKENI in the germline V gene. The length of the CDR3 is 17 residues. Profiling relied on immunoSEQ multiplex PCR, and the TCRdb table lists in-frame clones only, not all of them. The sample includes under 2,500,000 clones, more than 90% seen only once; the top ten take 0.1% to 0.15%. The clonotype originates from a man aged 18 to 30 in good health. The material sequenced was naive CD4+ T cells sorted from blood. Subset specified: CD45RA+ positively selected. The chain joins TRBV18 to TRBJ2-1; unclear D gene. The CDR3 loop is CASSPLRPPNGYNEQFF. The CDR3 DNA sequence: TGTGCCAGCTCACCACTACGACCGCCGAATGGCTACAATGAGCAGTTCTTC. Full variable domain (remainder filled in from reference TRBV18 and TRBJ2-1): NAGVMQNPRHLVRRRGQEARLRCSPMKGHSHVYWYRQLPEEGLKFMVYLQKENIIDESGMPKERFSAEFPKEGPSILRIQQVVRGDSAAYFCASSPLRPPNGYNEQFFGPGTRLTVL.